This T cell receptor (beta chain) was recovered during a study of somatic mutations in cytotoxic T cells in rheumatoid arthritis. Using positive magnetic bead selection on an AutoMACS, CD4+ and CD8+ cells were isolated, after which their purity was checked by flow cytometry. The study, taken as a whole, reports: For rheumatoid arthritis patients, CD8+ clonality increased with age, whereas it did not in healthy controls. The clonality of CD8+ T cells was not significantly different between rheumatoid arthritis patients and age-matched healthy controls. No antigen targets were known for the expanded CD8+ clones.

Germline assignment: CDR1 SGHRS and CDR2 YFSETQ. The CDR3 has 15 amino acids. V was shortened by 1 base and J by 2 bases, with 13 bases between the two germline ends. This clone was recorded only once. Its antigen remains unidentified. The assay was immunoSEQ multiplex PCR, and TCRdb's table has in-frame clones only and misses some. The table lists roughly 10,000 clones, about 84% of them singletons. J is TRBJ2-7 and V is TRBV5-1, with a weak D call TRBD2 (5 bases). Source material: CD8+ T cells sorted from blood. This sequence was found in an adult with rheumatoid arthritis. The CDR3 here is CASSLYHRGAYEQYF. CDR3 coding DNA: TGCGCCAGCAGCTTGTATCATCGGGGAGCCTACGAGCAGTACTTC.